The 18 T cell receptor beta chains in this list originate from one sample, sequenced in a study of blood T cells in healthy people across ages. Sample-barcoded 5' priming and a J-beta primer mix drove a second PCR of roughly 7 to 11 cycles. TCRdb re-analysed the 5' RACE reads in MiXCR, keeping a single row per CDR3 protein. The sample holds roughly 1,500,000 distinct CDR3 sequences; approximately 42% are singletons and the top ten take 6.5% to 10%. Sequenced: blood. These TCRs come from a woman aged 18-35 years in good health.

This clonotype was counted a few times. For the CDR3, the DNA is TGTGCCAGCAGCCCAGGTTTGGGGACAGGGGACCACGAGCAGTACTTC. It is translated as CASSPGLGTGDHEQYF. V usage is TRBV28 and J usage is TRBJ2-4; the match to TRBD1 covers 10 bases. The J call may be wrong; the DNA end is better matched by TRBJ2-7. The CDR3 is 16 amino acids. Looked up from germline, CDR1 is MDHEN and CDR2 is SYDVKM.

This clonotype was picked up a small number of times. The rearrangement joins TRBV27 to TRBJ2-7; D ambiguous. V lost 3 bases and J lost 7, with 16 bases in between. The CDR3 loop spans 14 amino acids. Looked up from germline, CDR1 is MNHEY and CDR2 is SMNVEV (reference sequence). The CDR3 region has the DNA TGTGCCAGCAGTTTTAGGGAAGCTCTACGGGAGCAGTACTTC. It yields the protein CASSFREALREQYF.

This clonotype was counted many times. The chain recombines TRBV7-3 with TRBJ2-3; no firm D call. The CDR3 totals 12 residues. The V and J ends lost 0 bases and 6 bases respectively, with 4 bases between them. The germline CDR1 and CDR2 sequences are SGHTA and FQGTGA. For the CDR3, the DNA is TGTGCCAGCAGCTTAACGATGGATACGCAGTATTTT. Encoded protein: CASSLTMDTQYF.

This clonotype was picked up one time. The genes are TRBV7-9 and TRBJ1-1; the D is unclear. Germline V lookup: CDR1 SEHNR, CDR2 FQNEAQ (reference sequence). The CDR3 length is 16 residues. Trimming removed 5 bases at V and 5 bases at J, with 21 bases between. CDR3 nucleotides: TGTGCCAGCAGCCTTAGAGACCCGGGTGAAAAAACTGAAGCTTTCTTT. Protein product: CASSLRDPGEKTEAFF.

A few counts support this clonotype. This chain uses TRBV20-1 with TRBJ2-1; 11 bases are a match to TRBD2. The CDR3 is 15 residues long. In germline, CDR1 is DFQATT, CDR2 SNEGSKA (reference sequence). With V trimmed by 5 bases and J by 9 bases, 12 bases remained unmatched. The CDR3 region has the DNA TGCAGTGCTTTAATAGCGGGGGGGCCATCGACTGAGCAGTTCTTC. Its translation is CSALIAGGPSTEQFF.

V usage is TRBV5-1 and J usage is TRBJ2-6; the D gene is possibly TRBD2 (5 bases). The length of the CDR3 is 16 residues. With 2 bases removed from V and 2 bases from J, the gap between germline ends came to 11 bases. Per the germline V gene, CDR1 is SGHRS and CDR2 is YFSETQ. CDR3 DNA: TGCGCCAGCAGCTTTGCAAGCGGTGCTGGGGCCAACGTCCTGACTTTC. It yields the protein CASSFASGAGANVLTF.

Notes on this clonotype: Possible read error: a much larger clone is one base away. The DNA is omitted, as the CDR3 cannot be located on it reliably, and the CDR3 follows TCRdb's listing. The chain's CDR3 is CASSSSVGVETQYF. This sequence joins TRBV28 and TRBJ2-5; the D segment call TRBD2 is taken from the table without a DNA check. A total of 14 residues make up the CDR3, ends included. Germline V gene lookup returns CDR1 MDHEN and CDR2 SYDVKM.

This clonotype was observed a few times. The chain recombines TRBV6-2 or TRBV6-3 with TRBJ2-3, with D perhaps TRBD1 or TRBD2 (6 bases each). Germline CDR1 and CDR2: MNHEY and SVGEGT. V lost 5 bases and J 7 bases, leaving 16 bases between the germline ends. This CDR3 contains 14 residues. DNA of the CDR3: TGTGCCAGCAGTCTCACGGGGGCAGATTATACGCAGTATTTT. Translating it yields CASSLTGADYTQYF.

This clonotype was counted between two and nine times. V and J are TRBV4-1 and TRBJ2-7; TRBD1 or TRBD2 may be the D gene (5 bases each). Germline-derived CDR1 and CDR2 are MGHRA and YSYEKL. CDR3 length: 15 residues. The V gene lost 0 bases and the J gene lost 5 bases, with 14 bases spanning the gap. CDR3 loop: CASSQEMGPANEQYF. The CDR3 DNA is TGCGCCAGCAGCCAAGAGATGGGACCCGCCAACGAGCAGTACTTC.

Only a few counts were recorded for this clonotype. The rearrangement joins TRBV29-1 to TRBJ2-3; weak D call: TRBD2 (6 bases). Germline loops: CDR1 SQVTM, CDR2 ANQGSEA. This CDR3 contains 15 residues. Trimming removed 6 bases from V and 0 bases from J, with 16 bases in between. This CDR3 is CSVLGDSSSTDTQYF. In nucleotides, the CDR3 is TGCAGCGTCCTAGGGGACTCCTCTAGCACAGATACGCAGTATTTT.

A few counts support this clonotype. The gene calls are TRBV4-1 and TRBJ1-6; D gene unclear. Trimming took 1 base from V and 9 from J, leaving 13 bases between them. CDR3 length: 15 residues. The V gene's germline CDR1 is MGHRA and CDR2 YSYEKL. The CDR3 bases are TGCGCCAGCAGCCAAGGTCCGGGTTTCGGTTCACCCCTCCACTTT. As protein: CASSQGPGFGSPLHF.

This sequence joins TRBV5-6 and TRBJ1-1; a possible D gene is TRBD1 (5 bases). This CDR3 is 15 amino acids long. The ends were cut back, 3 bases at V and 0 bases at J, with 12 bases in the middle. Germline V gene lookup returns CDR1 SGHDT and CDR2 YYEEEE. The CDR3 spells CASSWLGLMNTEAFF. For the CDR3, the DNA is TGTGCCAGCAGCTGGCTGGGACTCATGAACACTGAAGCTTTCTTT.

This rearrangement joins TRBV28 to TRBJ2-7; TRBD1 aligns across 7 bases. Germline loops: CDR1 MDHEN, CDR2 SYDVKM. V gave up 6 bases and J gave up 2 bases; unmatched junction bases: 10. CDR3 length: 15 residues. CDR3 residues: CASRDPGTVPYEQYF. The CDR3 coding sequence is TGTGCCAGCAGAGACCCCGGGACAGTCCCCTACGAGCAGTACTTC.

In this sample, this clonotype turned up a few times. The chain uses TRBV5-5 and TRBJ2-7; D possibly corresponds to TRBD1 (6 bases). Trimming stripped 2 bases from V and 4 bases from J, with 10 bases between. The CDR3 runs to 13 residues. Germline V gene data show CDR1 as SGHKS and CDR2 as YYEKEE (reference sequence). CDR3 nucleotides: TGTGCCAGCAGCTTCCAACAGGGATACGAGCAGTACTTC. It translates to CASSFQQGYEQYF.

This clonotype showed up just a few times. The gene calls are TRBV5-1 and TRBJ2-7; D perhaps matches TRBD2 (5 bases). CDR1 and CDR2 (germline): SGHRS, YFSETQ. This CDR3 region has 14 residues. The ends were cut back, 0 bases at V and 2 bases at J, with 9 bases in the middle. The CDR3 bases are TGCGCCAGCAGCTTGGGTTCAGCGGCCTACGAGCAGTACTTC. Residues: CASSLGSAAYEQYF.

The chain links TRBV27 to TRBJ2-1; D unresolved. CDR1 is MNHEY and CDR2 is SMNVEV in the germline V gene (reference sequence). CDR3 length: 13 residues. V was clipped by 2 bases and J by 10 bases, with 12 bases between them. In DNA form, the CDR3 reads TGTGCCAGCAGTTTAGGGCCCCAGTACGAGCAGTTCTTC. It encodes CASSLGPQYEQFF.

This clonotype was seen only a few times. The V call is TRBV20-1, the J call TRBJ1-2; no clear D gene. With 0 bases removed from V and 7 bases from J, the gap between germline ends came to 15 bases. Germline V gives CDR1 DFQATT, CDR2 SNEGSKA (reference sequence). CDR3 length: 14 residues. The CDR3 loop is CSARDLAGYGGYTF. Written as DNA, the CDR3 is TGCAGTGCTAGAGATTTAGCGGGGTACGGTGGCTACACCTTC.

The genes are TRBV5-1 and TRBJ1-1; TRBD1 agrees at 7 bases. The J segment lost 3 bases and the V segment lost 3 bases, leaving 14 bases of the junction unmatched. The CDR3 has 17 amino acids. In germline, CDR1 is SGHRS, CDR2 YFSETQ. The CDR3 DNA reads TGCGCCAGCAGCTCTCCGAGTGAGGGGGCAATAGACACTGAAGCTTTCTTT. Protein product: CASSSPSEGAIDTEAFF.